This T cell receptor beta chain was captured by sequencing in a study of cytomegalovirus exposure and HLA in healthy donors. A word on this clone: The antigen remains unidentified.

General study findings and limits: CMV antigen specificity of a few CMV-associated chains was confirmed in vitro. High specificity and sensitivity for cytomegalovirus status were reported for the classifier. Most TCR sequences were seen very rarely across donors, but some public TCRs occurred in many.

Assay: immunoSEQ multiplex PCR; the TCRdb copy retains only in-frame clones and omits some. The repertoire holds some 78,000 clones, with almost 97% as singletons. The V gene's germline CDR1 is SQVTM and CDR2 ANQGSEA. The length of the CDR3 is 12 residues. V was shortened by 5 bases and J by 7 bases, with 12 bases between the two germline ends. The rearrangement links TRBV29-1 to TRBJ2-1; the D is unclear. The source is a man younger than 35 in good health and CMV-seropositive. The sequencing sample was made of PBMCs. The CDR3 region is CSVPLERNEQFF. The CDR3 DNA reads TGCAGCGTTCCCCTCGAGAGAAATGAGCAGTTCTTC.